The clone carrying this T cell receptor (beta chain) was seen once. The antigen is not known. The sample belongs to a study of T cell responses to AZD1222 COVID-19 vaccine. Study-wide results and limits: Donors, mostly white British, included more females; clonal diversity was possibly underestimated. Baseline serostatus was positive in only five to seven AZD1222 recipients. Spike was spanned by vaccine-associated CD4 TCRs, with dominance at 160-218 and 743-854. Repertoire sampling occurred only after the peak T cell response.

Data came from immunoSEQ multiplex PCR; TCRdb stores just in-frame clones and leaves some out. In the table there are 100,000 to 120,000 clones, roughly 90% of which are singletons. The V gene end was trimmed by 5 bases and the J gene end by 2 bases; junction bases not matched to a gene: 7. The CDR3 has 15 amino acids. The V gene's germline CDR1 is MNHEY and CDR2 SVGAGI. Material: peripheral blood, obtained on day 0 of AZD1222 vaccination. The chain uses TRBV6-5 and TRBJ2-3, with 7 bases matching TRBD1. The TCR was taken from an adult in good health. CDR3 region: CASSPERGPTDTQYF. DNA of the CDR3: TGTGCCAGCAGTCCAGAAAGGGGGCCCACAGATACGCAGTATTTT.